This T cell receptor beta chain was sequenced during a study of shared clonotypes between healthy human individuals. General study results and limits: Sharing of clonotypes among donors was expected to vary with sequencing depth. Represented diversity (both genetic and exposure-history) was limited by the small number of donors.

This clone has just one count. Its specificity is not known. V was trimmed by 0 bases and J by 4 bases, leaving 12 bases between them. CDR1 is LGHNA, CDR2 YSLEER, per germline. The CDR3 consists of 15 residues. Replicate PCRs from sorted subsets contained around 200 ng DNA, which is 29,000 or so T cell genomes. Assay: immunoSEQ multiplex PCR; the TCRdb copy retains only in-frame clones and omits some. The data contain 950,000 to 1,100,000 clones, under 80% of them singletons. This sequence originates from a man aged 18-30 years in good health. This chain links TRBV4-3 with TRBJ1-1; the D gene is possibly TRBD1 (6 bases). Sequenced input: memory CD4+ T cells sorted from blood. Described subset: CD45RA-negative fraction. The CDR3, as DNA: TGCGCCAGCAGCCAAGATTTTGTAGGGGGCACTGAAGCTTTCTTT. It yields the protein CASSQDFVGGTEAFF.